This TCR beta chain was identified in a study of T cells of healthy individuals. A single record per CDR3 protein comes from TCRdb applying MiXCR to the 5' RACE reads. The data hold around 63,000 distinct CDR3 sequences, with under 20% observed a single time. In its sample, this clonotype was seen many times. The CDR3 runs 14 residues. Trimming took 8 bases from V and 1 from J, leaving 18 bases between them. From germline, CDR1 is SQVTM and CDR2 ANQGSEA. The clonotype was recovered from a human donor in good health. J is TRBJ2-7 and V is TRBV29-1, with D perhaps matching TRBD1 (6 bases). CDR3 sequence: CSTRGGASSYEQYF. CDR3 sequence (DNA): TGCAGCACCCGAGGGGGAGCATCGTCCTACGAGCAGTACTTC.